This T cell receptor beta chain was captured in a study of cytomegalovirus exposure and HLA in healthy donors. It was with 60 Vbeta and 13 Jbeta primers that the PCR ran. Sequencing was performed with immunoSEQ multiplex PCR; in TCRdb, only in-frame clones are kept and a portion is missing. Recorded here are 90,000 to 130,000 clones; the top ten clones represent approximately 6.8%. The sample consisted of PBMCs. This sequence was found in a man between 35 and 55 years old in good health and CMV-seropositive.

As DNA, the CDR3 is TGTGCCAGCTCCCGACTTGAGAGGCGGGAGCAGTACTTC. This sequence encodes CASSRLERREQYF. This sequence joins TRBV18 and TRBJ2-7; D call uncertain. Trimming removed 6 bases at V and 7 bases at J, with 16 bases between. Germline CDR1 and CDR2: KGHSH and LQKENI. The CDR3 totals 13 residues.